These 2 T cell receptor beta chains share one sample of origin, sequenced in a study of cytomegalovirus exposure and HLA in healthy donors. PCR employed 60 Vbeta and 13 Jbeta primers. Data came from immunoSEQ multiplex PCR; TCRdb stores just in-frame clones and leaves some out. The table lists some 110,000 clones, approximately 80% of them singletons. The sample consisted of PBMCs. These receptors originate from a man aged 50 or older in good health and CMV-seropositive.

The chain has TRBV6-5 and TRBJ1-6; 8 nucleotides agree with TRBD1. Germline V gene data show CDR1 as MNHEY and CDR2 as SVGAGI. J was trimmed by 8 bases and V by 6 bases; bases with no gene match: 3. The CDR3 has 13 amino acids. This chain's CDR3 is CASRPQGDSPLHF. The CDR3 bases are TGTGCCAGCAGGCCACAGGGGGATTCACCCCTCCACTTT.

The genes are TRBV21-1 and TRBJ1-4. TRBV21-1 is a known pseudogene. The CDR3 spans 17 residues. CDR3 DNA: TGTGCCAGCAGCAAGGTTATAAGGTTTCGGGCTAATGAAAAACTGTTTTTT. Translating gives CASSKVIRFRANEKLFF.